This T cell receptor (beta chain) was sequenced in a study of control samples from healthy donors and cancer patients. Sequencing used immunoSEQ multiplex PCR; TCRdb keeps in-frame clones, though not all of them. The sample carries about 140,000 clones, 85% to 95% recorded once. The CDR3 has 15 amino acids. V was shortened by 2 bases and J by 4 bases, with 14 bases between the two germline ends. Per the germline V gene, CDR1 is MNHEY and CDR2 is SVGAGI. Sequenced material: blood. The genes are TRBV6-5 and TRBJ1-2, with D unresolved. This TCR was sampled from a man in his forties in good health. CDR3 residues: CASSYLKDLFYGYTF. The CDR3 DNA reads as TGTGCCAGCAGTTACCTCAAGGACCTATTCTATGGCTACACCTTC.